This paragraph reports one T cell receptor (beta chain). The antigen is unknown. One end of the junction is discordant with germline, which a read error may explain. TCRdb's table, derived via immunoSEQ multiplex PCR, lists solely in-frame clones and lacks some. The sample holds some 18,000 clones, about three quarters seen once. The germline gives CDR1 GTSNPN, CDR2 SVGIG (reference sequence). The CDR3 is made up of 14 amino acids. Prior autoimmune disease or systemic immunosuppression barred patients. This sample stems from a study of OX40 agonist ivuxolimab in advanced cancers. Broader study findings: Both blood CD4+ and CD8+ T cells showed clonal growth by week 6 at 0.1 to 3.0 mg/kg.

The chain employs TRBV30 and TRBJ2-3; no clear D gene. The source material was CD4+ or CD8+ T cells sorted from blood, sampled in a trial of the OX40 agonist ivuxolimab. The sequence derives from an adult with an advanced solid tumor such as melanoma, head and neck, liver or kidney cancer. This chain's CDR3 is CARSVLGSTDTQYF. The CDR3 DNA sequence: TGTGCCCGGAGTGTACTCGGTAGCACAGATACGCAGTATTTT.